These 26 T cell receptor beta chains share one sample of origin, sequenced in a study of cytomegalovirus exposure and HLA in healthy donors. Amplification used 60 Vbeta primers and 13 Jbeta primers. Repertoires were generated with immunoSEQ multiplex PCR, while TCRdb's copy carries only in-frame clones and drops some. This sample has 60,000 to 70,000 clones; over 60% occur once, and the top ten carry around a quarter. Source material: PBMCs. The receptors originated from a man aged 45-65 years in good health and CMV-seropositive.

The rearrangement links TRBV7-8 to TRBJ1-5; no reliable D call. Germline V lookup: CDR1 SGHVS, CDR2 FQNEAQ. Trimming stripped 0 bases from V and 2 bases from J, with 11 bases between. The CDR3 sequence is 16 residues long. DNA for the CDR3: TGTGCCAGCAGCTTAGCGTCCAGGATTGGCAATCAGCCCCAGCATTTT. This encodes CASSLASRIGNQPQHF.

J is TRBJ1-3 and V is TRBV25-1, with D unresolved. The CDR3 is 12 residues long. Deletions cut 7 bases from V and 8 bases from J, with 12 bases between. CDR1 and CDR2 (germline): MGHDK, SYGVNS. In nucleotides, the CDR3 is TGTGCCAGCACTGGAACCGCGGACACCATATATTTT. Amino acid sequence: CASTGTADTIYF. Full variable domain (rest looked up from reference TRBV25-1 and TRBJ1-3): EADIYQTPRYLVIGTGKKITLECSQTMGHDKMYWYQQDPGMELHLIHYSYGVNSTEKGDLSSESTVSRIRTEHFPLTLESARPSHTSQYLCASTGTADTIYFGEGSWLTVV.

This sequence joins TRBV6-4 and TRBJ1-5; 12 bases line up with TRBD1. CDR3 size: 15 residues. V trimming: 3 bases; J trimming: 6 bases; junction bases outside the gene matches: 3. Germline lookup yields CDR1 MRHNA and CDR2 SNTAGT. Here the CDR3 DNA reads TGTGCCAGCAGTGAGGGACAGGGGGCGGGTCAGCCCCAGCATTTT. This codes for CASSEGQGAGQPQHF.

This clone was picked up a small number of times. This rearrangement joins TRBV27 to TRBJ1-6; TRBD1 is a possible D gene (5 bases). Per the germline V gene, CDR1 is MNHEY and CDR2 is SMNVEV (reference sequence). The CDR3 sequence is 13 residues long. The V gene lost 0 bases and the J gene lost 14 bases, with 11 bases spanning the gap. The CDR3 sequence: CASSLSGLVTLHF. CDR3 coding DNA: TGTGCCAGCAGTTTATCGGGGCTCGTCACCCTCCACTTT.

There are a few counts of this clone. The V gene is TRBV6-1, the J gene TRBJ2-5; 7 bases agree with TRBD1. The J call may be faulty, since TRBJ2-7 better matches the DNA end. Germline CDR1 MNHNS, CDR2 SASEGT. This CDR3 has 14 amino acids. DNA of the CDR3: TGTGCCAGCAGTGAACAGGGGGAGTTAGACGAGCAGTACTTC. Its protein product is CASSEQGELDEQYF.

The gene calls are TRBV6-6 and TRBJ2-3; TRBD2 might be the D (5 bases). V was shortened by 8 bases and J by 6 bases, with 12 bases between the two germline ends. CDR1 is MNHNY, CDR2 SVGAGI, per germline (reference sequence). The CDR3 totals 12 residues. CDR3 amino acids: CASSLPGDTQYF. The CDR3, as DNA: TGTGCCAGCTCCCTCCCGGGGGATACGCAGTATTTT.

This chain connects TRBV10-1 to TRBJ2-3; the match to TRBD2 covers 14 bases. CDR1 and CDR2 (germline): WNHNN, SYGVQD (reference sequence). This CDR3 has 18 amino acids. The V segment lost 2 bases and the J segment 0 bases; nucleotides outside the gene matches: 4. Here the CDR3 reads CASSEAGLAGVSTDTQYF. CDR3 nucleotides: TGCGCCAGCAGTGAGGCGGGACTAGCGGGAGTCAGCACAGATACGCAGTATTTT.

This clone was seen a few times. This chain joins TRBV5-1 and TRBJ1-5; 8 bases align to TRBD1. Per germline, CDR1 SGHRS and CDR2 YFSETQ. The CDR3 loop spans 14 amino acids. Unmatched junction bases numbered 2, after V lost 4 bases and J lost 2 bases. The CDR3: CASSTGQGNQPQHF. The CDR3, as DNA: TGCGCCAGCAGCACGGGACAGGGCAATCAGCCCCAGCATTTT.

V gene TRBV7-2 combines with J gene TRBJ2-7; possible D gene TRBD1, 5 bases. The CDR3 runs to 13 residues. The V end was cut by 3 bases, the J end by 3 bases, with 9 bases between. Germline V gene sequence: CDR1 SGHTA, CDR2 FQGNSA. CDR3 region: CASSLRQLYEQYF. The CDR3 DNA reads TGTGCCAGCAGCTTGCGACAGCTCTACGAGCAGTACTTC.

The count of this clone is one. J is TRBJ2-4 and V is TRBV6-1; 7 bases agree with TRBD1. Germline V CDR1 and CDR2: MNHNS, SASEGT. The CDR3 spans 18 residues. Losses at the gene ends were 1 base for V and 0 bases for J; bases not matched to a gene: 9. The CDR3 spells CASSEEGQLVTAKNIQYF. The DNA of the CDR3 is TGTGCCAGCAGTGAAGAGGGACAGCTTGTGACAGCCAAAAACATTCAGTACTTC.

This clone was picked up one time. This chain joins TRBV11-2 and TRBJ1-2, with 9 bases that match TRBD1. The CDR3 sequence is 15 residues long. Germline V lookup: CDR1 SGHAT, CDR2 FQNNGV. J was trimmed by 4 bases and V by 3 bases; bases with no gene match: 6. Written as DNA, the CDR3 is TGTGCCAGCAGCTTGACGGGACAGGGAGCCTATGGCTACACCTTC. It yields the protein CASSLTGQGAYGYTF.

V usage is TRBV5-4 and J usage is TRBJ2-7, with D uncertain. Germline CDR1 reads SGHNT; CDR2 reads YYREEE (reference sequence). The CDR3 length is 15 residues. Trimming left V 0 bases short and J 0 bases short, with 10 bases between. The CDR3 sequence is CASSLGGASSYEQYF. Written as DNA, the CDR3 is TGTGCCAGCAGCTTGGGAGGAGCTAGCTCCTACGAGCAGTACTTC.

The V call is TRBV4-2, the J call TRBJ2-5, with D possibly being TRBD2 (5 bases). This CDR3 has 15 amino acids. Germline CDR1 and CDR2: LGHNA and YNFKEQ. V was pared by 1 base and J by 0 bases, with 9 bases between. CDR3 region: CASSQGTGNQETQYF. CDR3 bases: TGTGCCAGCAGCCAAGGGACGGGAAACCAAGAGACCCAGTACTTC.

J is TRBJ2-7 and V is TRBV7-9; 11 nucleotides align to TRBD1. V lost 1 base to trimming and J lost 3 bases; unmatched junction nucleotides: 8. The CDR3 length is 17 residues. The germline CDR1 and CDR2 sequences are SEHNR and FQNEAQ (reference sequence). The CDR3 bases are TGTGCCAGCAGCTTAGTAGGGACAGGGGGGCCTGTCTACGAGCAGTACTTC. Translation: CASSLVGTGGPVYEQYF.

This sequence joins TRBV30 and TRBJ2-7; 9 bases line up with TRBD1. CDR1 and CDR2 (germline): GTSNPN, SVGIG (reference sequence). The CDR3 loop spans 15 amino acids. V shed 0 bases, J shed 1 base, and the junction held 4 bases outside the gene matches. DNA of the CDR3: TGTGCCTGGAGTGTGAGAGGGACAGGGTCCTACGAGCAGTACTTC. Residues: CAWSVRGTGSYEQYF.

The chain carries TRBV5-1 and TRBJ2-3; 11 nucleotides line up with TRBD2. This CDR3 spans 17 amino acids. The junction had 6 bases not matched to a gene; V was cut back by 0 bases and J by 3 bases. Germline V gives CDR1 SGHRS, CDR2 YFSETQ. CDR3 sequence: CASSLALTSGTTDTQYF. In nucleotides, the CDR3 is TGCGCCAGCAGCTTGGCCCTGACTAGCGGGACGACAGATACGCAGTATTTT. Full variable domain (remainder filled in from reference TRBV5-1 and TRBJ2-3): KAGVTQTPRYLIKTRGQQVTLSCSPISGHRSVSWYQQTPGQGLQFLFEYFSETQRNKGNFPGRFSGRQFSNSRSEMNVSTLELGDSALYLCASSLALTSGTTDTQYFGPGTRLTVL.

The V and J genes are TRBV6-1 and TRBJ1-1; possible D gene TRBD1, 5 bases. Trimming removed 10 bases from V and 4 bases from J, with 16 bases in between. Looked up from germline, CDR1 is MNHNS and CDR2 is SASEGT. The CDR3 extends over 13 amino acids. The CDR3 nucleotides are TGTGCCACTGGGGGGACTAGGACCACTGAAGCTTTCTTT. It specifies CATGGTRTTEAFF.

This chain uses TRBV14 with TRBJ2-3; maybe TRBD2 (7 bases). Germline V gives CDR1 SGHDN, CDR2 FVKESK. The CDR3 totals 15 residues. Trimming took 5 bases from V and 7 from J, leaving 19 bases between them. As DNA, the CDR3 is TGTGCCAGCAGCACCCGGGGGGCCGGTCAATATACGCAGTATTTT. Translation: CASSTRGAGQYTQYF.

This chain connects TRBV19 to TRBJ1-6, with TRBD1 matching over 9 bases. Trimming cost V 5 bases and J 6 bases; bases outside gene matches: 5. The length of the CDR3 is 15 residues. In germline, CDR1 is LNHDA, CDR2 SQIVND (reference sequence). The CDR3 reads CASSSGTGSNSPLHF. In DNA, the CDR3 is TGTGCCAGTAGTTCTGGGACAGGGTCTAATTCACCCCTCCACTTT.

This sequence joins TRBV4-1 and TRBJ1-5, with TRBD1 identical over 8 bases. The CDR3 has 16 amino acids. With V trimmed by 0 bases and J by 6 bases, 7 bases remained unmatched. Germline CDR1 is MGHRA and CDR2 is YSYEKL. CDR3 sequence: CASSQDQGTGGQPQHF. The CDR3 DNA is TGCGCCAGCAGCCAAGACCAAGGGACAGGAGGTCAGCCCCAGCATTTT.

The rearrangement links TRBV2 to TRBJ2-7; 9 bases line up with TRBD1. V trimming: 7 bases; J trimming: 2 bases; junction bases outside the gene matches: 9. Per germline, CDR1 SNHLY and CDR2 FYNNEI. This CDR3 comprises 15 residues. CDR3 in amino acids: CASTPTGGFTYEQYF. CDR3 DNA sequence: TGTGCCAGCACCCCCACAGGGGGCTTCACCTACGAGCAGTACTTC.

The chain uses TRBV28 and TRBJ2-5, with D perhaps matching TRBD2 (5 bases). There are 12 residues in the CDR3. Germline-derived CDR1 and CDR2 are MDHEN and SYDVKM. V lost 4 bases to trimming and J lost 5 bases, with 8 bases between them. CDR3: CASSSGLETQYF. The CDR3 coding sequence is TGTGCCAGCAGTTCGGGGTTGGAGACCCAGTACTTC.

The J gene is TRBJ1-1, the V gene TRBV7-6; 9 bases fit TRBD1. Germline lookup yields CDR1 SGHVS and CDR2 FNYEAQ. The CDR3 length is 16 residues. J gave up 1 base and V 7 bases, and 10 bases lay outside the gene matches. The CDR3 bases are TGTGCCAGCACCCGGCCGGGGGACAGGGAGAACACTGAAGCTTTCTTT. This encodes CASTRPGDRENTEAFF.

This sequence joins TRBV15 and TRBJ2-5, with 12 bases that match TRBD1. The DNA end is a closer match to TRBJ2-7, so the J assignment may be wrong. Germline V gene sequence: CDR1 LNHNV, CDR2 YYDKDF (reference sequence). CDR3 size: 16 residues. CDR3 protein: CATSSDSGTGGDEQYF. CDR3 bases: TGTGCCACCAGCAGTGATTCCGGGACAGGGGGCGACGAGCAGTACTTC.

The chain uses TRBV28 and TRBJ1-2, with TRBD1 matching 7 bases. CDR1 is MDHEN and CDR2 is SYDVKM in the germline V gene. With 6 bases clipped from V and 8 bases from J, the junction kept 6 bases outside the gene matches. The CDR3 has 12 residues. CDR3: CASRTTGTGYTF. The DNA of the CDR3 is TGTGCCAGCAGAACGACAGGGACCGGCTACACCTTC.

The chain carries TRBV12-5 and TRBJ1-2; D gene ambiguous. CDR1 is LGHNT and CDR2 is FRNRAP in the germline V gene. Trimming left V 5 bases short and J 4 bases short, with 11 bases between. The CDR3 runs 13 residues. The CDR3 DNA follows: TGTGCTAGTGGTCTCTCCTTAGTCTATGGCTACACCTTC. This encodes CASGLSLVYGYTF.